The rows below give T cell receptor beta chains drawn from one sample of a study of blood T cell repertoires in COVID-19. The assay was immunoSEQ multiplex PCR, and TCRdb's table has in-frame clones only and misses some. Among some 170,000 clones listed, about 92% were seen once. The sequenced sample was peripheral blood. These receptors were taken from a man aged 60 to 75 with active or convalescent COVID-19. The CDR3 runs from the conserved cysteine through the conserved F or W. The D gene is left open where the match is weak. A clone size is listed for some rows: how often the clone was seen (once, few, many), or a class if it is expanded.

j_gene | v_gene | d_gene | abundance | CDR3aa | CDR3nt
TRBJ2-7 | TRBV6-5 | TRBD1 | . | CASRPTGGSEQYF | TGTGCCAGCAGACCGACAGGGGGCAGCGAGCAGTACTTC
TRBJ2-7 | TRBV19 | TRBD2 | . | CASKGQGLAAYEQYF | TGTGCCAGTAAGGGCCAGGGACTAGCCGCCTACGAGCAGTACTTC
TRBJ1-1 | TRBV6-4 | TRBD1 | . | CASSAFSGTGGEAFF | TGTGCCAGCAGCGCATTCTCCGGGACAGGGGGTGAAGCTTTCTTT
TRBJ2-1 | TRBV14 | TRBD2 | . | CASSQAGGGKYNEQFF | TGTGCCAGCAGCCAAGCTGGCGGGGGGAAGTACAATGAGCAGTTCTTC
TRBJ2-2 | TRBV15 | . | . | CATSRAGANTGELFF | TGTGCCACCAGCAGAGCAGGGGCGAACACCGGGGAGCTGTTTTTT
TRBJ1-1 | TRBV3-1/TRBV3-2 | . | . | CASSQESRGNTEAFF | TGTGCCAGCAGCCAAGAGTCAAGAGGGAACACTGAAGCTTTCTTT
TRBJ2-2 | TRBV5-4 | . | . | CASSSRDINTGELFF | TGTGCCAGCAGCTCCCGGGACATAAACACCGGGGAGCTGTTTTTT
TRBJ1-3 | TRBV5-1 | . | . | CASSLNARGLSGNTIYF | TGCGCCAGCAGCTTGAATGCCAGGGGCCTCTCTGGAAACACCATATATTTT
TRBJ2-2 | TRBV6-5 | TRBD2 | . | CATTTSGTGELFF | TGTGCCACCACTACTAGCGGCACCGGGGAGCTGTTTTTT
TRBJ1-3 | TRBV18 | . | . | CASSPVGHSKAGNTIYF | TGTGCCAGCTCACCGGTCGGACATTCTAAGGCTGGAAACACCATATATTTT
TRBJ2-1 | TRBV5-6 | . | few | CASSYGGEQFF | TGTGCCAGCAGCTACGGGGGTGAGCAGTTCTTC
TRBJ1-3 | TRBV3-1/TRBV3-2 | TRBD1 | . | CASSQDEGAVGNTIYF | TGTGCCAGCAGCCAAGATGAGGGGGCGGTAGGAAACACCATATATTTT
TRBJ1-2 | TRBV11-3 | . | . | CASSQTRKYYGYTF | TGTGCCAGCAGCCAAACGAGGAAATATTATGGCTACACCTTC
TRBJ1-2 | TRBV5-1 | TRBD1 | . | CASSQQGALGYTF | TGCGCCAGCAGCCAACAGGGGGCTTTGGGCTACACCTTC
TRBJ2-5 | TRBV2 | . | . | CASSEQAQGGETQYF | TGTGCCAGCAGTGAACAGGCCCAAGGGGGAGAGACCCAGTACTTC
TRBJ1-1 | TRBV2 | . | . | CASSSQGTYTEAFF | TGTGCCAGCAGTTCCCAGGGTACGTACACTGAAGCTTTCTTT
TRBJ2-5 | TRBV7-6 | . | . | CASSLAQQETQYF | TGTGCCAGCAGCTTAGCGCAGCAAGAGACCCAGTACTTC
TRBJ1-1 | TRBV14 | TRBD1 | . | CASSRTGFNTEAFF | TGTGCCAGCAGCAGGACAGGGTTTAACACTGAAGCTTTCTTT
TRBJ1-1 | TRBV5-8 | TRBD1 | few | CASSLGQGAYTEAFF | TGTGCCAGCAGCTTGGGACAGGGGGCGTACACTGAAGCTTTCTTT
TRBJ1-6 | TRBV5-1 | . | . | CASSLASGNNSPLHF | TGCGCCAGCAGCTTGGCCTCAGGGAATAATTCACCCCTCCACTTT
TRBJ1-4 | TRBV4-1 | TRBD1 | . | CASSQVLQGNYNEKLFF | TGCGCCAGCAGCCAAGTTCTACAGGGGAACTATAATGAAAAACTGTTTTTT
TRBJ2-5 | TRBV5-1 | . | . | CASSPSARKETQYF | TGCGCCAGCAGCCCGTCGGCGCGGAAAGAGACCCAGTACTTC